The 9 T cell receptor beta chains reported below all come from one sample, sequenced in a study of blood T cell repertoires in COVID-19. TCRdb's copy holds only in-frame clones and misses some; the assay was immunoSEQ multiplex PCR. The top ten hold around 1.7% of the sample, which has about 140,000 clones, roughly 88% seen once. Material: peripheral blood. These receptors originate from a woman aged 45 to 65 with acute or convalescent COVID-19.

The J gene is TRBJ1-4, the V gene TRBV6-5; D is perhaps TRBD1 (5 bases). This CDR3 spans 13 amino acids. Germline V lookup: CDR1 MNHEY, CDR2 SVGAGI. V gave up 6 bases and J gave up 7 bases, with 12 bases separating them. CDR3 in amino acids: CASRAGLGEKLFF. CDR3 nucleotides: TGTGCCAGCAGGGCGGGACTTGGTGAAAAACTGTTTTTT.

The J gene is TRBJ2-1, the V gene TRBV30, with 11 positions matching TRBD2. This CDR3 has 14 amino acids. Germline CDR1 reads GTSNPN; CDR2 reads SVGIG (reference sequence). Losses at the gene ends were 4 bases for V and 8 bases for J; bases not matched to a gene: 7. CDR3 sequence reads: CAWTQGLAADEQFF. The CDR3 coding sequence is TGTGCCTGGACCCAGGGACTAGCGGCCGATGAGCAGTTCTTC.

The genes are TRBV29-1 and TRBJ1-1, with D possibly matching TRBD1 (6 bases). This CDR3 region has 13 residues. The germline V gene has CDR1 SQVTM and CDR2 ANQGSEA. V lost 4 bases, J lost 4 bases, and 13 bases lay in between. CDR3 bases: TGCAGCGTTGGTGGCAGGGACACCACTGAAGCTTTCTTT. It yields the protein CSVGGRDTTEAFF. Based on the CDR3 plus reference TRBV29-1 and TRBJ1-1, the full variable domain is SAVISQKPSRDICQRGTSLTIQCQVDSQVTMMFWYRQQPGQSLTLIATANQGSEATYESGFVIDKFPISRPNLTFSTLTVSNMSPEDSSIYLCSVGGRDTTEAFFGQGTRLTVV.

The chain joins TRBV18 to TRBJ2-1; a possible D gene is TRBD2 (5 bases). Per the germline V gene, CDR1 is KGHSH and CDR2 is LQKENI. The CDR3 contains 13 residues. Trimming stripped 9 bases from V and 4 bases from J, with 13 bases between. The CDR3 nucleotides read TGTGCCAGTGGGAGTTGGAGGTACAATGAGCAGTTCTTC. It is translated as CASGSWRYNEQFF.

The rearrangement uses TRBV15 and TRBJ2-1, with TRBD2 as a possible D gene (6 bases). The V and J ends lost 3 bases and 0 bases respectively, with 21 bases between them. This CDR3 has 19 amino acids. The germline V gene has CDR1 LNHNV and CDR2 YYDKDF (reference sequence). The CDR3 DNA sequence: TGTGCCACCAGCAGCCGCGAGGTGGAGGGCTTTAGCTCCTACAATGAGCAGTTCTTC. This translates into CATSSREVEGFSSYNEQFF. The full variable domain, its missing parts supplied by reference TRBV15 and TRBJ2-1, is DAMVIQNPRYQVTQFGKPVTLSCSQTLNHNVMYWYQQKSSQAPKLLFHYYDKDFNNEADTPDNFQSRRPNTSFCFLDIRSPGLGDTAMYLCATSSREVEGFSSYNEQFFGPGTRLTVL.

In DNA, the CDR3 is TGTGCCAGCACCCCCGGACAGGGTAGCAATCAGCCCCAGCATTTT. It yields the protein CASTPGQGSNQPQHF. The chain couples TRBV27 to TRBJ1-5; TRBD1 agrees at 8 bases. The CDR3 consists of 15 residues. J was trimmed by 0 bases and V by 7 bases; bases with no gene match: 5. CDR1 is MNHEY, CDR2 SMNVEV, per germline (reference sequence).

This chain uses TRBV3-1 (or the pseudogene TRBV3-2) with TRBJ2-6, with 9 bases that match TRBD1. CDR3 length: 15 residues. J was trimmed by 9 bases and V by 4 bases; bases with no gene match: 7. The germline V gene has CDR1 LGHDT and CDR2 YNNKEL (reference sequence). Written as DNA, the CDR3 is TGTGCCAGCAGCCCGAGGGACAGGGACGACAACGTCCTGACTTTC. Its protein product is CASSPRDRDDNVLTF.

This chain uses TRBV4-1 with TRBJ1-5, with D uncertain. The CDR3 has 15 residues. Trimming took 0 bases from V and 3 from J, leaving 9 bases between them. The germline V gene encodes CDR1 MGHRA and CDR2 YSYEKL. CDR3 DNA sequence: TGCGCCAGCAGCCAAGATTCAGGTCTCAATCAGCCCCAGCATTTT. Translation: CASSQDSGLNQPQHF.

The chain has TRBV29-1 and TRBJ1-4; tentatively, D is TRBD1 (5 bases). The CDR3 is made up of 11 amino acids. Per germline, CDR1 SQVTM and CDR2 ANQGSEA. V shed 7 bases and J shed 7 bases, with 10 bases lying between them. The DNA of the CDR3 is TGCAGCGCTGCAGGGTTTGAAAAACTGTTTTTT. Translation gives CSAAGFEKLFF.